This entry is about one TCR beta chain. Its target is unknown. The CDR3 has 15 residues. In germline, CDR1 is SGHRS, CDR2 YFSETQ. The V gene lost 3 bases and the J gene lost 9 bases, with 16 bases spanning the gap. The data were taken from a study of graft-versus-host responses after intestinal transplantation. Overall study: Every one of the recipients received anti-thymocyte globulin induction and afterwards took tacrolimus and steroids for roughly 3 years.

Study-wide results and limits: When patients had graft-donor T cell macrochimerism, their allografts held high graft-versus-host to host-versus-graft clonal ratios. GvH clones were identified in recipient marrow, with some first appearing in ileum or blood. Maximum circulating GvH clone levels tracked with early post-transplant HvG decreases.

The data were produced by immunoSEQ multiplex PCR, yet TCRdb's version contains in-frame clones alone and is incomplete. This sample has approximately 12,000 clones, with over 85% found just once. This material consisted of PBMCs, taken around 110 days after intestinal transplant. This clonotype was sampled from a human patient who received an intestinal transplant, so some T cells may come from the graft donor. The genes are TRBV5-1 and TRBJ1-6, with TRBD1 as a possible D gene (5 bases). This CDR3 reads CASSSRTTLGSPLHF. In nucleotides, the CDR3 is TGCGCCAGCAGCTCAAGGACAACTCTAGGTTCACCCCTCCACTTT.